The source of this T cell receptor (beta chain) is a study of blood T cell repertoires in COVID-19. Background on the study: Sites across the United States, Italy and Spain contributed samples from acute and convalescent COVID-19. Sample material is recorded as cDNA or gDNA derived from T cells, B-cell-depleted T cells, or PBMCs.

Original processing methods: Estimated nucleated cell counts came from reference gene primer amplification. Libraries were prepared by immunoSEQ multiplex PCR; TCRdb keeps only in-frame clonotypes and omits some of them. That table furnishes V, J and clone size, whereas the DNA furnished D and trimming. The table includes more than 95,000 clones, approximately 83% detected once. V lost 3 bases to trimming and J lost 5 bases, with 16 bases between them. This CDR3 region has 16 residues. CDR1 is WSHSY and CDR2 is SAAADI in the germline V gene. The origin of this receptor is a man in his sixties with acute or convalescent COVID-19. Sequencing input: peripheral blood. V and J are TRBV10-2 and TRBJ2-2; D is possibly TRBD2 (5 bases). This CDR3 reads CASSDKSGRGTGELFF. Written as DNA, the CDR3 is TGCGCCAGCAGTGATAAAAGTGGGAGAGGGACCGGGGAGCTGTTTTTT.